What follows is one TCR beta chain and its context. Its matching antigen is unknown. A far larger clone is a single base away, which makes a read error likely. Other DNA sequences within the sample encode an identical CDR3. This sample was taken from a study of shared clonotypes between healthy human individuals. Study-wide findings and caveats: Blood was the sole source, and tissue repertoires probably differ.

The repertoire was sequenced with immunoSEQ multiplex PCR; TCRdb's copy has only in-frame clones and lacks some. This sample carries 450,000 to 500,000 clones, approximately 81% of them seen once, and the ten largest clones take roughly 13%. Germline loops: CDR1 GTSNPN, CDR2 SVGIG (reference sequence). The CDR3 contains 13 residues. This clonotype originated in a woman in her forties in good health. Some clones in this sample may be carry-over from other donors' samples. The sequenced sample was PBMCs. This chain connects TRBV30 to TRBJ1-5; D possibly corresponds to TRBD1 (6 bases). The CDR3 DNA follows: TGTGCCTGGAGCAACGGGGGCAATCAGCCACAGCATTTT. This sequence encodes CAWSNGGNQPQHF.